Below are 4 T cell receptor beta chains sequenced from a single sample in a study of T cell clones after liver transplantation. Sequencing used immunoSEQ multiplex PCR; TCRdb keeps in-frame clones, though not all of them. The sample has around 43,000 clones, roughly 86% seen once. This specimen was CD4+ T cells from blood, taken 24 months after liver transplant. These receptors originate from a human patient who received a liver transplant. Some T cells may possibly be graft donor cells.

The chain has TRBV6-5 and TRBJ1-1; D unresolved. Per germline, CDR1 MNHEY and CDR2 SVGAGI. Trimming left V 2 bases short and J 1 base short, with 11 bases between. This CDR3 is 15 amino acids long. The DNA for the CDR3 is TGTGCCAGCAGTTACAGTGGCAGCCGGAACACTGAAGCTTTCTTT. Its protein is CASSYSGSRNTEAFF.

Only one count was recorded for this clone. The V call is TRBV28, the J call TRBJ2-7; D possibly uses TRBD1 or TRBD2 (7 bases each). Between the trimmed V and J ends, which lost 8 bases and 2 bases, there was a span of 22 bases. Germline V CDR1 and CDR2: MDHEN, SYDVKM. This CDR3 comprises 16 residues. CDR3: CASCPSGTVRAYEQYF. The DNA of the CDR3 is TGTGCCAGCTGCCCCAGCGGGACAGTTAGAGCCTACGAGCAGTACTTC. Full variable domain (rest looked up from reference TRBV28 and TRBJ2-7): DVKVTQSSRYLVKRTGEKVFLECVQDMDHENMFWYRQDPGLGLRLIYFSYDVKMKEKGDIPEGYSVSREKKERFSLILESASTNQTSMYLCASCPSGTVRAYEQYFGPGTRLTVT.

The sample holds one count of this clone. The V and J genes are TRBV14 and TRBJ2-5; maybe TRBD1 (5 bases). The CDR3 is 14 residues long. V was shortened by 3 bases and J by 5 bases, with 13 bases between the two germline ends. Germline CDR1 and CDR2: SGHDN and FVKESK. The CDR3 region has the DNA TGTGCCAGCAGCCAGTCAAGGGGTTGGGAGACCCAGTACTTC. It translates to CASSQSRGWETQYF.

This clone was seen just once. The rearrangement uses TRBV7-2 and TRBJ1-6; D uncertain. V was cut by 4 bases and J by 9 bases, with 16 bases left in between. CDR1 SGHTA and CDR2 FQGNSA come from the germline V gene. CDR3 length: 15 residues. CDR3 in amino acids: CASSSRERRGSPLHF. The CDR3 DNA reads TGTGCCAGCAGCTCCCGAGAGAGGAGAGGTTCACCCCTCCACTTT.